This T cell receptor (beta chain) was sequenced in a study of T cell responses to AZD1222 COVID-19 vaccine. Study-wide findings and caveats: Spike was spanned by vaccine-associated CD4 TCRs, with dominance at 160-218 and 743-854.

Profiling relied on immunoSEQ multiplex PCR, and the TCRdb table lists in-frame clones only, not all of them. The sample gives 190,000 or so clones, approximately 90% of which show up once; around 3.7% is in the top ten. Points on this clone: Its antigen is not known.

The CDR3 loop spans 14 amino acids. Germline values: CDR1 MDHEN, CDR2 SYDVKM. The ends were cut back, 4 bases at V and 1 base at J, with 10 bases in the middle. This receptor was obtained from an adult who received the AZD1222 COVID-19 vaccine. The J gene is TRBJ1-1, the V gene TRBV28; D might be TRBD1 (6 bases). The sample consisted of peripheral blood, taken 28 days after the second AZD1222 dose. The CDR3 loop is CASSWRGSNTEAFF. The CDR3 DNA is TGTGCCAGCAGTTGGAGGGGGTCGAACACTGAAGCTTTCTTT.